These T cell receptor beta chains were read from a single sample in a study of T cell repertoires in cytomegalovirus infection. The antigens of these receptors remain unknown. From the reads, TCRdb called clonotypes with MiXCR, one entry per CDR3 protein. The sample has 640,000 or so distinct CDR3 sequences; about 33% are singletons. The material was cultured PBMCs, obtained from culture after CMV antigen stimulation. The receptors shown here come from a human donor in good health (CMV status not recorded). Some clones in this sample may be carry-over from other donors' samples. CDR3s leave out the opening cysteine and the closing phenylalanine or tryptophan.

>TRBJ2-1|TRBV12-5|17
ASGLVHGRAQRSYNEQF
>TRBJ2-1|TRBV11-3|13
ASSPSRTNYNEQF
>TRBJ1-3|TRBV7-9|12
ASSSLGQGDTIY
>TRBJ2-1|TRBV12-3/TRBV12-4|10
ASSNDRDEQF
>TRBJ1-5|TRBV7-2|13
ASSLRTDSNQPQH
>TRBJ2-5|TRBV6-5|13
ASSYSISHLRTQY
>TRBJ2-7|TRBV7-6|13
ASSTRTGRGYEQY
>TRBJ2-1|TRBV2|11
ASSGEIGNEQF
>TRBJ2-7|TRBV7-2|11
ASSLAELYEQY
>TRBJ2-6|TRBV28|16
ASSFSGGFRSGANVLT
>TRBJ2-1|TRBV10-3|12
AISDGTGVWEQF
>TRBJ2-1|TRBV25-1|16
ASSESDGTSGSFGEQF
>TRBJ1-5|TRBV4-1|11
ASSQDRDQPQH
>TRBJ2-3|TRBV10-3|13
AIKGGGEVTDTQY
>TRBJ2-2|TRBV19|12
ASSIGAATGELF
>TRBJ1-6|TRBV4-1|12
ASSQVFPISPLH
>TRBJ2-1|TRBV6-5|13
ASSSGTSGRNEQF
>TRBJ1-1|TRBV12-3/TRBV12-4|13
ASSLWREVNAEAF
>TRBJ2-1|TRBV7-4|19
ASSSIAGGGGVINSYNEQF
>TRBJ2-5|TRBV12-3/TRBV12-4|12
ASSLMGPMGTQY
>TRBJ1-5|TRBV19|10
ASSILNQPQH
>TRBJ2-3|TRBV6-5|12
ASSTPGRTDTQY
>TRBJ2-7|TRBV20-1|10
SAERGYYEQY
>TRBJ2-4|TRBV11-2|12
ASSLSREGNIQY
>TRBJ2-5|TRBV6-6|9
ASGVDQGQT
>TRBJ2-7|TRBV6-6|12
ASSEGGAYYEQY
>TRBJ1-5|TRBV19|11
ASWRGTAQPQH
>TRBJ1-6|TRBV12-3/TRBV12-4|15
ASRARRTDILNSPLH
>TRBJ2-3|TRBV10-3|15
AISGVLTSGGLDTQY
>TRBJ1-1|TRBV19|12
ASTPRGVNTEAF
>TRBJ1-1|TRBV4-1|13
ASSQGAGDRTEAF
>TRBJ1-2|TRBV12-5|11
ASGASGSRGYT
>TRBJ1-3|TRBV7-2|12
ASSLGWSGNTIY
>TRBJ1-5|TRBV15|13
ATSRDRQRGLPQH
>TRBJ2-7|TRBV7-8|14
ASSLYVAATPGEQY
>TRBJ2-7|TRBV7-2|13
ASSLVGVASYEQY
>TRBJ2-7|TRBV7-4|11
ASSPPVAREQY
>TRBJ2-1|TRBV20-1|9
SAKVDNEQF
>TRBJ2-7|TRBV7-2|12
ASSLGNIPYEQY
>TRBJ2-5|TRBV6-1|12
ASLLGATTTPQY
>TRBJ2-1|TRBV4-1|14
ASSPSGEFSYNEQF
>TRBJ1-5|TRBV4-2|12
ASSQDGVNQPQH
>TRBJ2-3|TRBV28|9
ASSGTDTQN
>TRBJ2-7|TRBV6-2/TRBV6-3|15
ASRDTLAPTFSYEQY
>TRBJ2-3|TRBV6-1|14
ASIELAGGSTDTQY
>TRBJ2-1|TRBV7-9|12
ASSFKREAHEQF
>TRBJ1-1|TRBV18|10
ASSQGDKEAF
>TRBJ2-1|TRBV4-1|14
ASSLRGSSVGNEQF
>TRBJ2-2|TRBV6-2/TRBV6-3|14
ASSYLDRVNTGELF
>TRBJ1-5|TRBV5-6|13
ASSLAAVSNQPQH
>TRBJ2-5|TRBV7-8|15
ASSLSGALRNQETQY
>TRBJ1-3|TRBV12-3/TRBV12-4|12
ASRRDGTRNTIY